This TCR beta chain was documented in a study of T cells in Graves' hyperthyroidism and ophthalmopathy. V was trimmed by 5 bases and J by 3 bases, leaving 13 bases between them. From germline, CDR1 is SGHTA and CDR2 FQGTGA. The CDR3 sequence is 14 residues long. Study outcomes and limitations: The model anticipated ophthalmopathy a median about six months pre-onset.

Worth noting for this clonotype: The antigen remains undetermined.

Template material for amplifying TCR beta CDR3 regions consisted of RNA transcripts. HTBI primers drove first-round RT-PCR of the TCR CDR3. TCRdb redid the calling of the multiplex PCR reads with MiXCR, one entry per CDR3 protein. The table lists hundreds of thousands of distinct CDR3 sequences, more than 30% of them singletons. Source material: blood. This chain links TRBV7-3 with TRBJ1-1; maybe TRBD1 (6 bases). The receptor was isolated from a man between 18 and 29 years old with Graves' hyperthyroidism. CDR3 DNA: TGTGCCAGCAGCAGTGGGAACAGGGACACTGAAGCTTTCTTT. As protein: CASSSGNRDTEAFF.